This is a list of T cell receptor beta chains from one sample in a study of T-cell memory formation after mild COVID-19. In TCRdb, the 5' RACE reads were re-called with MiXCR into one record per CDR3 protein. The data hold 220,000 or so distinct CDR3 sequences, with 9.5% observed a single time. Sequencing used PBMCs or a T cell subset sorted from them (not recorded which). The receptor source for this set is a man between 18 and 29 years old who had mild COVID-19 (a few samples of this study predate the infection). Cell type and time point are not known. The CDR3 runs from the conserved cysteine through the conserved F or W. D genes are given only for firm matches. Not every row has a clone size; where given, it reads once, few, many or a size class.

.	12	TRBV7-2	TRBJ2-3	.	CASSLDLSTQYF	TGTGCCAGCAGCCTAGACTTGAGTACGCAGTATTTT
few	19	TRBV6-2/TRBV6-3	TRBJ2-7	TRBD1	CASSSFRGDRDSLTREQYF	TGTGCCAGCAGTTCGTTTCGGGGCGACCGGGACAGCTTAACCCGCGAGCAGTACTTC
.	14	TRBV7-9	TRBJ2-7	TRBD2	CASSLGGGYYEQYF	TGTGCCAGCAGCCTTGGGGGGGGATACTACGAGCAGTACTTC
few	17	TRBV5-1	TRBJ2-5	.	CASSLGGSVSERETQYF	TGCGCCAGCAGCTTGGGAGGCTCGGTCTCGGAGAGAGAGACCCAGTACTTC
few	12	TRBV12-3/TRBV12-4	TRBJ1-1	.	CASSFGGTGAFF	TGTGCCAGCAGTTTTGGGGGCACTGGGGCTTTCTTT
.	18	TRBV4-1	TRBJ1-2	.	CASSHPKSLGGRNYGYTF	TGCGCCAGCAGCCACCCCAAGTCCTTAGGGGGTCGAAACTATGGCTACACCTTC
.	14	TRBV5-1	TRBJ2-3	.	CASSIGQSTDTQYF	TGCGCCAGCAGCATAGGACAGAGCACAGATACGCAGTATTTT
.	16	TRBV24-1	TRBJ2-1	.	CATSRPGEWRANEQFF	TGTGCCACCTCCCGACCCGGGGAGTGGAGGGCCAATGAGCAGTTCTTC
few	13	TRBV7-9	TRBJ1-1	.	CASSLDRWTEAFF	TGTGCCAGCAGCTTAGACAGGTGGACTGAAGCTTTCTTT
few	20	TRBV4-3	TRBJ1-5	TRBD1	CASSQELGTGGWNGNQPQHF	TGCGCCAGCAGCCAAGAGCTGGGGACAGGGGGCTGGAACGGCAATCAGCCCCAGCATTTT
.	13	TRBV9	TRBJ1-4	.	CASSVRPNEKLFF	TGTGCCAGCAGCGTCCGCCCGAATGAAAAACTGTTTTTT
few	13	TRBV5-6	TRBJ2-5	.	CASSSRGMKTQYF	TGTGCCAGCAGCTCTCGGGGTATGAAGACCCAGTACTTC
few	12	TRBV7-3	TRBJ1-1	.	CASSFREGEAFF	TGTGCCAGCAGCTTCAGGGAGGGTGAAGCTTTCTTT
many	12	TRBV6-1	TRBJ2-1	.	CASSEQGYEQFF	TGTGCCAGCAGTGAACAGGGCTATGAGCAGTTCTTC
many	18	TRBV4-1	TRBJ1-2	.	CASSQDLRPGLTNYGYTF	TGCGCCAGCAGCCAAGATCTCCGCCCGGGACTGACTAACTATGGCTACACCTTC
.	14	TRBV6-2/TRBV6-3	TRBJ2-5	TRBD1	CASSYNRGGETQYF	TGTGCCAGCAGTTACAACAGGGGCGGAGAGACCCAGTACTTC
.	15	TRBV7-2	TRBJ2-1	TRBD2	CASSSAGGPGNEQFF	TGTGCCAGCAGCTCAGCGGGGGGGCCGGGTAATGAGCAGTTCTTC
.	13	TRBV2	TRBJ2-3	.	CASLLGAADTQYF	TGTGCCAGCCTCCTCGGCGCGGCAGATACGCAGTATTTT
many	13	TRBV2	TRBJ1-6	.	CATSVGQNSPLHF	TGTGCCACTTCCGTGGGTCAAAATTCACCCCTCCACTTT
.	14	TRBV7-2	TRBJ2-1	TRBD2	CASRRTSGDNEQFF	TGTGCCAGCAGAAGGACTAGCGGGGACAATGAGCAGTTCTTC
.	14	TRBV24-1	TRBJ2-5	TRBD2	CATSVSGGSETQYF	TGTGCCACCAGTGTCAGCGGGGGGTCGGAGACCCAGTACTTC
few	14	TRBV20-1	TRBJ2-5	.	CSARDGYSQETQYF	TGCAGTGCTAGAGATGGGTACAGCCAAGAGACCCAGTACTTC
.	13	TRBV4-3	TRBJ2-3	.	CASSQDRTLTQYF	TGCGCCAGCAGCCAAGATCGGACCCTGACGCAGTATTTT
.	15	TRBV18	TRBJ2-3	TRBD1	CASSPRDRGADTQYF	TGTGCCAGCTCACCCCGGGACAGGGGTGCAGATACGCAGTATTTT
many	13	TRBV29-1	TRBJ2-7	.	CSARRDLGYEQYF	TGCAGCGCCAGGCGGGACCTAGGGTACGAGCAGTACTTC
.	17	TRBV11-2	TRBJ2-5	.	CASSLGGTSIFGETQYF	TGTGCCAGCAGCTTGGGGGGAACCTCAATCTTCGGGGAGACCCAGTACTTC
few	12	TRBV3-1	TRBJ1-5	.	CASSQVPAVQHF	TGTGCCAGCAGCCAAGTCCCAGCGGTGCAGCATTTT
.	18	TRBV12-3/TRBV12-4	TRBJ2-5	TRBD2	CDSSLSLGSGVAQETQYF	TGTGACAGCAGTTTGTCCCTAGGAAGCGGGGTAGCCCAAGAGACCCAGTACTTC
few	14	TRBV20-1	TRBJ1-5	.	CSARDRGEWQPQHF	TGCAGTGCTAGAGATCGCGGGGAATGGCAGCCCCAGCATTTT
many	16	TRBV7-6	TRBJ2-5	TRBD1	CASSFNRGSQQETQYF	TGTGCCAGCAGCTTTAACAGGGGGTCTCAACAAGAGACCCAGTACTTC
.	14	TRBV7-3	TRBJ2-5	.	CASSLTGMQETQYF	TGTGCCAGCAGCTTAACAGGGATGCAAGAGACCCAGTACTTC
few	15	TRBV7-2	TRBJ1-1	.	CASSWTQGRYTEAFF	TGTGCCAGCAGCTGGACCCAGGGTCGATACACTGAAGCTTTCTTT
many	15	TRBV20-1	TRBJ1-6	TRBD1	CSARTGGSGNSPLHF	TGCAGTGCTAGGACAGGGGGCAGCGGGAATTCACCCCTCCACTTT
few	11	TRBV12-5	TRBJ2-5	.	CASGSGHTQYF	TGTGCTAGTGGTTCAGGTCATACCCAGTACTTC
few	18	TRBV5-4	TRBJ2-6	.	CASSLAFGRVSGANVLTF	TGTGCCAGCAGCTTGGCCTTCGGCCGGGTCTCTGGGGCCAACGTCCTGACTTTC
many	14	TRBV5-1	TRBJ2-7	.	CASRSGYTPYEQYF	TGCGCCAGCAGGTCCGGGTATACTCCCTACGAGCAGTACTTC
few	13	TRBV19	TRBJ1-5	.	CASSTGDNQPQHF	TGTGCCAGTAGTACAGGGGACAATCAGCCCCAGCATTTT
many	14	TRBV6-5	TRBJ1-2	.	CASSYSQVAYGYTF	TGTGCCAGCAGTTACTCTCAGGTAGCCTATGGCTACACCTTC
few	11	TRBV7-9	TRBJ2-5	.	CASSTSHAQYF	TGTGCCAGCAGCACCTCACACGCCCAGTACTTC
.	14	TRBV7-3	TRBJ2-2	TRBD1	CASSRGRDTGELFF	TGTGCCAGCAGCAGGGGGCGGGACACCGGGGAGCTGTTTTTT
few	15	TRBV6-5	TRBJ2-7	TRBD1	CASSYSILTGTEQYF	TGTGCCAGCAGTTACTCTATATTGACAGGGACCGAGCAGTACTTC
.	14	TRBV7-3	TRBJ2-2	.	CASSSGQYTGELFF	TGTGCCAGCAGCTCGGGACAATACACCGGGGAGCTGTTTTTT
.	12	TRBV3-1	TRBJ1-2	.	CASSQGRSGYTF	TGTGCCAGCAGCCAAGGTCGCAGTGGCTACACCTTC
.	17	TRBV7-3	TRBJ2-2	TRBD1	CASSPPGTGDTTGELFF	TGTGCCAGCAGCCCACCCGGGACAGGGGATACCACCGGGGAGCTGTTTTTT
.	17	TRBV24-1	TRBJ1-1	.	CATSRDHGRQRNTEAFF	TGTGCCACCAGTCGGGATCATGGTCGGCAGCGGAACACTGAAGCTTTCTTT
.	12	TRBV5-1	TRBJ1-2	.	CASSLAGDGYTF	TGCGCCAGCAGCTTGGCAGGGGATGGCTACACCTTC
.	14	TRBV4-2	TRBJ2-3	.	CASSPPRVADTQYF	TGTGCCAGCAGCCCACCGAGGGTGGCAGATACGCAGTATTTT
many	17	TRBV11-2	TRBJ2-5	TRBD2	CASSLDLRLAAQETQYF	TGTGCCAGCAGCTTAGATCTCCGGCTAGCGGCCCAAGAGACCCAGTACTTC
.	14	TRBV2	TRBJ1-2	TRBD1	CASSGGDRVDGYTF	TGTGCCAGCAGTGGGGGGGACAGGGTCGATGGCTACACCTTC
many	15	TRBV20-1	TRBJ2-1	TRBD2	CSALPGGTALSEQFF	TGCAGTGCTCTTCCCGGGGGGACCGCTCTCTCTGAGCAGTTCTTC